This T cell receptor beta chain was retrieved from a study of beta chain features in type 1 diabetes. Study-wide results and limits: Type 1 diabetes patients had moderately but significantly shorter TCRB CDR3s in all four CD4+ subsets.

There was one heparinised blood draw per donor, averaging roughly 120 mL. As every portion of the isolated RNA was reverse transcribed, the sequencing read expressed TCRB transcripts. Naive, central memory and regulatory T cell samples yielded around 3.3 million reads on average. Sequencing was performed with immunoSEQ multiplex PCR; in TCRdb, only in-frame clones are kept and a portion is missing. Seen here are approximately 250,000 clones, more than 15% observed once, and the top ten hold about 0.092%. This clone was seen only a few times. The antigen is undetermined. Germline V CDR1 and CDR2: SGHRS, YFSETQ. There are 13 residues in the CDR3. The V and J ends lost 6 bases and 5 bases respectively, with 12 bases between them.

The sample consisted of naive CD4+ T cells from blood. J is TRBJ2-1 and V is TRBV5-1, with a weak D call TRBD2 (5 bases). This sequence was found in a man aged 30 to 39 with type 1 diabetes. This CDR3 is CASTDSLDNEQFF. DNA of the CDR3: TGCGCCAGCACGGACTCACTTGACAATGAGCAGTTCTTC.